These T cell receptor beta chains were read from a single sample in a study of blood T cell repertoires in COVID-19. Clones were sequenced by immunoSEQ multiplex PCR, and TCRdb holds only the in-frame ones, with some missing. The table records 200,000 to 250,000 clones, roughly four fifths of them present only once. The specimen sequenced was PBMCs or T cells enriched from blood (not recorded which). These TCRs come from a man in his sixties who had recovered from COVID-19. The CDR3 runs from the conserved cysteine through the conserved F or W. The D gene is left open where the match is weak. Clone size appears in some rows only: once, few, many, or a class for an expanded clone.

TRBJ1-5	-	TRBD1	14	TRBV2	TGTGCCAGCAGAGGGACAGCCCCCAATCAGCCCCAGCATTTT	CASRGTAPNQPQHF
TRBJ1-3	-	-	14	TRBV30	TGTGCCGTTTTATTGGGGAGATCTGGAAACACCATATATTTT	CAVLLGRSGNTIYF
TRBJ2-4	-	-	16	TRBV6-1	TGTGCCAGCAGAGAACCGACAGTCCGAGCCAAAAACATTCAGTACTTC	CASREPTVRAKNIQYF
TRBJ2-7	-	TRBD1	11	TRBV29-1	TGCAGCGTTGACAGGGGGAACGAGCAGTACTTC	CSVDRGNEQYF
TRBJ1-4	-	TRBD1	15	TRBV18	TGTGCCAGCTCTCAAAACGGACAGGGAAGGGAAAAACTGTTTTTT	CASSQNGQGREKLFF
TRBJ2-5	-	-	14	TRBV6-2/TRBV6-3	TGTGCCAGCAGTTACCCGCTCAGTCAAGAGACCCAGTACTTC	CASSYPLSQETQYF
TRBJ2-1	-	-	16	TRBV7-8	TGTGCCAGCAGCTTAGTACGATTGGGCGCGCACAATGAGCAGTTCTTC	CASSLVRLGAHNEQFF
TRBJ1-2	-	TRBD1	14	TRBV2	TGTGCCGCGCGGGGACAGTCCCTTAACTATGGCTACACCTTC	CAARGQSLNYGYTF
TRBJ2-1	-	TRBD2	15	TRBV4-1	TGCGCCAGCAGCCAAGAGGATCAGCGGGGGGATGAGCAGTTCTTC	CASSQEDQRGDEQFF
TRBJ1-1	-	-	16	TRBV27	TGTGCCAGCAGCTTTACTTGGACGGGAGTGAACACTGAAGCTTTCTTT	CASSFTWTGVNTEAFF
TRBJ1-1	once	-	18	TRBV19	TGTGCCAGTAGTATGTATAGGGGAGGGCAGGGAGTGAACACTGAAGCTTTCTTT	CASSMYRGGQGVNTEAFF
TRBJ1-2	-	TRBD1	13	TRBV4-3	TGCGCCAGCAGCCAGGGGACAGGGTATGGCTACACCTTC	CASSQGTGYGYTF
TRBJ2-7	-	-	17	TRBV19	TGTGCCAGTAGTCCGGGCAGGGGCACGGGCGGGGGCTACGAGCAGTACTTC	CASSPGRGTGGGYEQYF
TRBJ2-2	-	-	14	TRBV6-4	TGTGCCAGCAGTGGCGAACTAGACGCCGGGGAGCTGTTTTTT	CASSGELDAGELFF
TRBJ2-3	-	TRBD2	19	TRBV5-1	TGCGCCAGCAGCCTCCCCGCTGCTATAGCGGGAAGTAGCACAGATACGCAGTATTTT	CASSLPAAIAGSSTDTQYF
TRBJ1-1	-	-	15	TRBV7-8	TGTGCCAGCAGCTTAAGACCGGGGTCGAGGACTGAAGCTTTCTTT	CASSLRPGSRTEAFF
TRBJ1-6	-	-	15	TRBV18	TGTGCCAGCTCACCACCGGGCAGCTATAATTCACCCCTCCACTTT	CASSPPGSYNSPLHF
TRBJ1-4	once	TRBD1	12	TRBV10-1	TGCGCCAAGGACAGGCGCAATGAAAAACTGTTTTTT	CAKDRRNEKLFF
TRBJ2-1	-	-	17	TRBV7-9	TGTGCCAGCAGCCAAAGGGCGTGGACAGAGACCTACAATGAGCAGTTCTTC	CASSQRAWTETYNEQFF
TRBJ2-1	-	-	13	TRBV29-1	TGCAGCTCAGGGCGAAACCTGTACAATGAGCAGTTCTTC	CSSGRNLYNEQFF